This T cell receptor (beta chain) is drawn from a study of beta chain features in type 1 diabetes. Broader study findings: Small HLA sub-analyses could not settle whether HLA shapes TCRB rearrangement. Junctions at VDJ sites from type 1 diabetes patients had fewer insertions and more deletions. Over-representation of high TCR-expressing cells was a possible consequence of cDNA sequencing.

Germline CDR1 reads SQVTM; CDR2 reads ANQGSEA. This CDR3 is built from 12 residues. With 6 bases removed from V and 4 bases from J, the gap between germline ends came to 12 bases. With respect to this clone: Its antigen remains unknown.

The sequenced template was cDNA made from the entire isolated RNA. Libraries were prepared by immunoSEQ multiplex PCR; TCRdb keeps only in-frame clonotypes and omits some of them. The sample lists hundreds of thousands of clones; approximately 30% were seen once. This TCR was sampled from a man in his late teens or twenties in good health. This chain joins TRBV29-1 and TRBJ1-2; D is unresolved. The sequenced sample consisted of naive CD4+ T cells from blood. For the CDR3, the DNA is TGCAGCGTGAAGGACGCCGGCTATGGCTACACCTTC. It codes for CSVKDAGYGYTF.